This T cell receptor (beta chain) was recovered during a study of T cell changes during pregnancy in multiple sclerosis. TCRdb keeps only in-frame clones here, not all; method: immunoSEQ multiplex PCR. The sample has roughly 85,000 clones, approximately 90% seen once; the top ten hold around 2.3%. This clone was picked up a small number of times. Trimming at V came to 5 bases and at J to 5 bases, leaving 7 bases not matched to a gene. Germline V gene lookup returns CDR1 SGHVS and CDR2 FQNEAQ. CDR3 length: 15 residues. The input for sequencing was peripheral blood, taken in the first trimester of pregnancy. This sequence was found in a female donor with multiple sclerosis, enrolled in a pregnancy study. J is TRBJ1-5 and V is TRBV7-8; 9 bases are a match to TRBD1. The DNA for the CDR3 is TGTGCCAGCAGCCCCCGTACAGGGGGCGATCAGCCCCAGCATTTT. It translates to CASSPRTGGDQPQHF.